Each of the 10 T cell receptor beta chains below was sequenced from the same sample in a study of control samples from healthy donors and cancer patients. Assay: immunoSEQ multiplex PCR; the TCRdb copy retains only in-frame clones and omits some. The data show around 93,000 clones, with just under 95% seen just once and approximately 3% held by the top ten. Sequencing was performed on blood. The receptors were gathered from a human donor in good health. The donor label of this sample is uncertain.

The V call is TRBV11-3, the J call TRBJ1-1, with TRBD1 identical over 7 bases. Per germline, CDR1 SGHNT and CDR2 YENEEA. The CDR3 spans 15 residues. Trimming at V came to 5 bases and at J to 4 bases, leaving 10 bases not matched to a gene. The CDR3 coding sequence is TGTGCCAGCAGCCAAAGAGGGGGCATGGGCACTGAAGCTTTCTTT. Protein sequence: CASSQRGGMGTEAFF.

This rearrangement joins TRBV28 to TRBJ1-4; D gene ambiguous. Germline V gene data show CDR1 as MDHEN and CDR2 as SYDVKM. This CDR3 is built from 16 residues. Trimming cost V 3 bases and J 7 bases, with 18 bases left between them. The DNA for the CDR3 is TGTGCCAGCAGTTTCCACGAAGTGGATCCCGGTGAAAAACTGTTTTTT. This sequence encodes CASSFHEVDPGEKLFF.

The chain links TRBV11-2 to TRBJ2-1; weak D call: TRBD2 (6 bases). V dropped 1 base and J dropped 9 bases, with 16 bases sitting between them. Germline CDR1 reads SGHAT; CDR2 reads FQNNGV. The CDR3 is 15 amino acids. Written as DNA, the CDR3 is TGTGCCAGCAGCTTAGCAACTCAGCGGGCCAGTGAGCAGTTCTTC. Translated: CASSLATQRASEQFF.

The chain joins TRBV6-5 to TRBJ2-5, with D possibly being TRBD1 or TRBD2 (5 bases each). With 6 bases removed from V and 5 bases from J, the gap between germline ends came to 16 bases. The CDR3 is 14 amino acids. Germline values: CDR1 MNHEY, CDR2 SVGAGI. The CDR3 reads CASSSSGTSETQYF. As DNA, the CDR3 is TGTGCCAGCAGCTCCTCCGGGACCTCGGAGACCCAGTACTTC.

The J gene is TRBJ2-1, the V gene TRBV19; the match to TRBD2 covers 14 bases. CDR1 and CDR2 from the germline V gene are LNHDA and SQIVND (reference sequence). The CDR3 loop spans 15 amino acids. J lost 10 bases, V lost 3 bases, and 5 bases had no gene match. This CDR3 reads CASSMTSGGAGEQFF. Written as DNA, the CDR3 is TGTGCCAGTAGTATGACTAGCGGGGGGGCAGGGGAGCAGTTCTTC.

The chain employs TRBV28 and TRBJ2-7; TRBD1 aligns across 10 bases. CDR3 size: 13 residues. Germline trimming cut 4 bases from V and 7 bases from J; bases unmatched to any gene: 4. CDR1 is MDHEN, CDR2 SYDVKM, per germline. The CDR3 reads CASSSTGGREQYF. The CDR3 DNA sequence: TGTGCCAGCAGTTCGACAGGGGGCAGAGAGCAGTACTTC.

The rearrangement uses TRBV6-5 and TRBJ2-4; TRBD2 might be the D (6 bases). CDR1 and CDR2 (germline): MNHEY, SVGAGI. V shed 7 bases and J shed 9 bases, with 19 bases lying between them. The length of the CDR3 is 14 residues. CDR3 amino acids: CASNTGSRGAIQYF. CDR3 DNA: TGTGCCAGCAACACCGGCTCGCGGGGAGCCATTCAGTACTTC.

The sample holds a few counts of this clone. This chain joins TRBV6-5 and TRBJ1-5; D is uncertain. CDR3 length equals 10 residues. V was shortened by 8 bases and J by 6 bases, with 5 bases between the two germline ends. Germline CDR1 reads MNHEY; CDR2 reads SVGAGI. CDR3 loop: CASGGQPQHF. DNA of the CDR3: TGTGCCAGCGGCGGTCAGCCCCAGCATTTT.

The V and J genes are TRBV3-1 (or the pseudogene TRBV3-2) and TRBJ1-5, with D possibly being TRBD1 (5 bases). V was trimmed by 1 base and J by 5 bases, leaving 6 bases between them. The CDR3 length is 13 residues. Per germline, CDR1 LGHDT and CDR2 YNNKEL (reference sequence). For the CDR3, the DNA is TGTGCCAGCAGCCAAGGACAGTATCAGCCCCAGCATTTT. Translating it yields CASSQGQYQPQHF.

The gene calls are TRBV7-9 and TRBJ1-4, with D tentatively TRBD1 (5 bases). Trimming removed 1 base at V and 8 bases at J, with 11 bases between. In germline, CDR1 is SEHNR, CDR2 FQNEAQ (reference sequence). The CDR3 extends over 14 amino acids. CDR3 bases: TGTGCCAGCAGCTTAGTAGGGGCCGGCGAAAAACTGTTTTTT. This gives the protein CASSLVGAGEKLFF.